The 8 T cell receptor beta chains in this list originate from one sample, sequenced in a study of blood T cell repertoires in COVID-19. Assay: immunoSEQ multiplex PCR; the TCRdb copy retains only in-frame clones and omits some. The sample shows about 61,000 clones, 85% to 90% of them seen only once. Sequencing was done on a sample of peripheral blood. The source is a human donor in a cohort sampled during active COVID-19.

This chain joins TRBV11-2 and TRBJ2-7; TRBD1 is a possible D gene (5 bases). V was cut by 5 bases and J by 3 bases, with 20 bases left in between. The CDR3 consists of 16 residues. Per the germline V gene, CDR1 is SGHAT and CDR2 is FQNNGV. This chain's CDR3 is CASSRQKGEPGYEQYF. In nucleotides, the CDR3 is TGTGCCAGCAGCCGACAGAAGGGCGAGCCAGGCTACGAGCAGTACTTC.

The chain has TRBV18 and TRBJ1-6; D is unresolved. Germline CDR1 and CDR2: KGHSH and LQKENI. This CDR3 spans 13 amino acids. Trimming pared 5 bases from V and 6 bases from J, leaving 8 bases between. This CDR3 reads CASSESSNSPLHF. DNA of the CDR3: TGTGCCAGCTCAGAGTCGAGTAATTCACCCCTCCACTTT.

The chain recombines TRBV5-5 with TRBJ2-7; maybe TRBD1 (5 bases). The CDR3 consists of 14 residues. With 0 bases removed from V and 2 bases from J, the gap between germline ends came to 9 bases. Per germline, CDR1 SGHKS and CDR2 YYEKEE (reference sequence). DNA for the CDR3: TGTGCCAGCAGCTTGGGTGGGGCTACCTACGAGCAGTACTTC. It is translated as CASSLGGATYEQYF.

This chain connects TRBV28 to TRBJ2-1, with 8 bases fitting TRBD1. The CDR3 has 12 residues. Germline V gene lookup returns CDR1 MDHEN and CDR2 SYDVKM. V dropped 9 bases and J dropped 8; count of bases not matched to a gene: 6. The CDR3 is CASQGASDEQFF. CDR3 DNA sequence: TGTGCCAGTCAGGGGGCGTCGGATGAGCAGTTCTTC. Combining the CDR3 with reference TRBV28 and TRBJ2-1 gives the whole variable domain DVKVTQSSRYLVKRTGEKVFLECVQDMDHENMFWYRQDPGLGLRLIYFSYDVKMKEKGDIPEGYSVSREKKERFSLILESASTNQTSMYLCASQGASDEQFFGPGTRLTVL.

J is TRBJ1-3 and V is TRBV18, with TRBD1 identical over 7 bases. This CDR3 has 16 amino acids. V was pared by 3 bases and J by 0 bases, with 5 bases of the junction left unmatched. The V gene's germline CDR1 is KGHSH and CDR2 LQKENI. CDR3 sequence (DNA): TGTGCCAGCTCACCCGACAGGGTGTTCTCTGGAAACACCATATATTTT. Translation: CASSPDRVFSGNTIYF.

The chain combines TRBV20-1 with TRBJ2-7; the D is unclear. There are 11 residues in the CDR3. From germline, CDR1 is DFQATT and CDR2 SNEGSKA (reference sequence). Trimming removed 5 bases at V and 3 bases at J, with 8 bases between. The CDR3 sequence is CSASLLYEQYF. CDR3 in DNA: TGCAGTGCTTCACTTCTCTACGAGCAGTACTTC.

The sample holds a few counts of this clone. The same CDR3 also results from other DNA sequences found in this sample. The V gene is TRBV19, the J gene TRBJ1-5; weak D call: TRBD1 (6 bases). CDR3 size: 12 residues. Deletions cut 7 bases from V and 7 bases from J, with 11 bases between. Germline loops: CDR1 LNHDA, CDR2 SQIVND (reference sequence). The CDR3 region has the DNA TGTGCCAGTAAACAGGGAAACCAGCCCCAGCATTTT. Protein sequence: CASKQGNQPQHF.

The J gene is TRBJ1-5, the V gene TRBV6-1; 8 nucleotides align to TRBD1. J lost 2 bases, V lost 0 bases, and 3 bases had no gene match. The CDR3 has 16 residues. Germline V gives CDR1 MNHNS, CDR2 SASEGT. CDR3 amino acids: CASSEAEGQGNQPQHF. CDR3 coding DNA: TGTGCCAGCAGTGAAGCGGAGGGACAGGGCAATCAGCCCCAGCATTTT.